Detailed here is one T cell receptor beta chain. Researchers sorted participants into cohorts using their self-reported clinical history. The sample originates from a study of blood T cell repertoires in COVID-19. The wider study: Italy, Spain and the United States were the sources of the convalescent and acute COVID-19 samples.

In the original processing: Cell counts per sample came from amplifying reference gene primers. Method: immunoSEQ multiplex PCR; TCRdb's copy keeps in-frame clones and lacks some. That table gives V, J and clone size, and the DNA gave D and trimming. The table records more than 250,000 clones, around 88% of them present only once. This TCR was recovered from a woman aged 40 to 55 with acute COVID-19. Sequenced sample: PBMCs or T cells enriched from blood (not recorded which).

CDR3 region: CASSDSTGGPRSGYEQYF. The DNA of the CDR3 is TGTGCCAGCAGTGACAGCACGGGAGGGCCGAGGTCGGGATACGAGCAGTACTTC. The chain combines TRBV6-1 with TRBJ2-7; TRBD2 matches 8 bases. J gave up 4 bases and V 3 bases, and 17 bases lay outside the gene matches. The CDR3 runs to 18 residues. Germline CDR1 reads MNHNS; CDR2 reads SASEGT.